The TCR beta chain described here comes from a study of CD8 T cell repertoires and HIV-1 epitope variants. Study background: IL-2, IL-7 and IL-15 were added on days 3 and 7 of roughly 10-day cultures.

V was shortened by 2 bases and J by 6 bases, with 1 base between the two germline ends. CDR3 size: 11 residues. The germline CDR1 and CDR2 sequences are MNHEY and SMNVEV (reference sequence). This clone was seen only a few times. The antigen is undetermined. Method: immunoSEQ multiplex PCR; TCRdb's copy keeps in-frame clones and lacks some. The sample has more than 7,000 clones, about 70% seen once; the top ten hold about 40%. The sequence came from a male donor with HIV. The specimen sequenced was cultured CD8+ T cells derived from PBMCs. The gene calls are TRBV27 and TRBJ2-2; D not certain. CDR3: CASSLAGELFF. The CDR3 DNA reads TGTGCCAGCAGTTTAGCCGGGGAGCTGTTTTTT.